This T cell receptor beta chain came from a study of shared T cell receptors in the human thymus. Produced via immunoSEQ multiplex PCR; TCRdb's table is partial and in-frame only. The data show hundreds of thousands of clones, 87% seen once. The ends were cut back, 3 bases at V and 1 base at J, with 13 bases in the middle. The CDR3 is 15 amino acids. The germline V gene encodes CDR1 SGDLS and CDR2 YYNGEE. The sample also formed part of further work on human thymus T cells. That investigation notes: Thymus pieces cut out during corrective heart surgery were the tissue that was used. Apparent bias marked the V and J gene usage of thymic and blood repertoires. Unrelated people showed highly overlapping thymic repertoires, related research reported.

This receptor was obtained from a boy younger than two with a congenital heart defect. The sequenced sample was thymocytes. The V call is TRBV9, the J call TRBJ1-2; D ambiguous. This CDR3 reads CASSARPYSNYGYTF. CDR3 nucleotides: TGTGCCAGCAGCGCTCGTCCGTACAGTAACTATGGCTACACCTTC.